The 27 T cell receptor beta chains below were found in one sample sequenced in a study of shared clonotypes between healthy human individuals. Clones were sequenced by immunoSEQ multiplex PCR, and TCRdb holds only the in-frame ones, with some missing. The table lists roughly 2.6 million clones, more than 80% of them singletons. Sequencing input: naive CD4+ T cells sorted from blood. Subset defined: CD45RA+ positively selected. The receptors shown here come from a man aged 18 to 29 in good health.

This sequence joins TRBV25-1 and TRBJ2-5, with D unclear. Trimming removed 7 bases at V and 5 bases at J, with 8 bases between. Per the germline V gene, CDR1 is MGHDK and CDR2 is SYGVNS. The CDR3 has 11 residues. The CDR3 coding sequence is TGTGCCAGCACAGGATGGGAGACCCAGTACTTC. Its protein is CASTGWETQYF.

The rearrangement links TRBV6-1 to TRBJ1-6; D gene uncertain. Germline-derived CDR1 and CDR2 are MNHNS and SASEGT. Trimming left V 1 base short and J 0 bases short, with 7 bases between. The CDR3 sequence is 16 residues long. CDR3 sequence: CASSEGYSSYNSPLHF. CDR3 in DNA: TGTGCCAGCAGTGAAGGGTATAGCTCCTATAATTCACCCCTCCACTTT.

This chain connects TRBV11-2 to TRBJ2-3; 7 bases are shared with TRBD2. Germline V lookup: CDR1 SGHAT, CDR2 FQNNGV. The trim removed 2 bases at V and 2 bases at J, leaving 7 bases unmatched. CDR3 size: 16 residues. CDR3 amino acids: CASSLTSALYTDTQYF. The CDR3 nucleotides read TGTGCCAGCAGCTTAACTAGCGCACTCTACACAGATACGCAGTATTTT.

V usage is TRBV5-1 and J usage is TRBJ2-2; D gene unclear. The CDR3 sequence is 16 residues long. Germline V gives CDR1 SGHRS, CDR2 YFSETQ. V was clipped by 0 bases and J by 5 bases, with 14 bases between them. This chain's CDR3 is CASSLGVLGRTGELFF. DNA of the CDR3: TGCGCCAGCAGCTTGGGAGTCCTAGGAAGAACCGGGGAGCTGTTTTTT. Based on the CDR3 plus reference TRBV5-1 and TRBJ2-2, the full variable domain is KAGVTQTPRYLIKTRGQQVTLSCSPISGHRSVSWYQQTPGQGLQFLFEYFSETQRNKGNFPGRFSGRQFSNSRSEMNVSTLELGDSALYLCASSLGVLGRTGELFFGEGSRLTVL.

CDR3 in amino acids: CASSLNRGLTGELFF. For the CDR3, the DNA is TGTGCCAGCAGCTTGAACAGGGGGCTCACCGGGGAGCTGTTTTTT. The genes are TRBV5-8 and TRBJ2-2; 9 nucleotides agree with TRBD1. The V segment lost 1 base and the J segment 4 bases; nucleotides outside the gene matches: 2. The germline V gene has CDR1 SGHTS and CDR2 YDEGEE. The CDR3 totals 15 residues. Based on the CDR3 plus reference TRBV5-8 and TRBJ2-2, the full variable domain is EAGVTQSPTHLIKTRGQQATLRCSPISGHTSVYWYQQALGLGLQFLLWYDEGEERNRGNFPPRFSGRQFPNYSSELNVNALELEDSALYLCASSLNRGLTGELFFGEGSRLTVL.

This rearrangement joins TRBV20-1 to TRBJ2-7; D is unresolved. This CDR3 is 11 amino acids long. Germline-derived CDR1 and CDR2 are DFQATT and SNEGSKA (reference sequence). V lost 1 base and J lost 6, with 7 bases in between. CDR3 loop: CSARGSFEQYF. The CDR3 DNA reads TGCAGTGCTAGAGGGTCGTTCGAGCAGTACTTC.

The V and J genes are TRBV10-3 and TRBJ2-7; 8 positions agree with TRBD2. The CDR3 is made up of 13 amino acids. With 7 bases clipped from V and 5 bases from J, the junction kept 7 bases outside the gene matches. Looked up from germline, CDR1 is ENHRY and CDR2 is SYGVKD. CDR3 region: CAITSGRRDEQYF. In DNA, the CDR3 is TGTGCCATCACGAGCGGGAGAAGGGACGAGCAGTACTTC.

The chain carries TRBV7-6 and TRBJ2-3; D is unresolved. The CDR3 loop spans 13 amino acids. The V and J ends lost 6 bases and 2 bases respectively, with 9 bases between them. Germline V gives CDR1 SGHVS, CDR2 FNYEAQ. The CDR3 DNA is TGTGCCAGCAGTCCTGGGTCCACAGATACGCAGTATTTT. This encodes CASSPGSTDTQYF.

This sequence joins TRBV30 and TRBJ2-7, with TRBD2 matching 8 bases. This CDR3 has 15 residues. V was clipped by 5 bases and J by 1 base; unmatched bases: 10. Germline V gene data show CDR1 as GTSNPN and CDR2 as SVGIG (reference sequence). The chain's CDR3 is CAWCCLAGVSYEQYF. As DNA, the CDR3 is TGTGCCTGGTGCTGTCTAGCGGGCGTTTCCTACGAGCAGTACTTC.

The rearrangement joins TRBV7-6 to TRBJ1-3; no clear D. Germline loops: CDR1 SGHVS, CDR2 FNYEAQ. Trimming cost V 1 base and J 4 bases, with 14 bases left between them. The CDR3 has 16 amino acids. The DNA of the CDR3 is TGTGCCAGCAGCTTAGATCTCGCAGGAGCGGGAAACACCATATATTTT. Translation gives CASSLDLAGAGNTIYF.

This chain joins TRBV6-1 and TRBJ1-4; D may be TRBD1 (5 bases). Per germline, CDR1 MNHNS and CDR2 SASEGT. The V end was cut by 4 bases, the J end by 4 bases, with 13 bases between. This CDR3 has 15 residues. CDR3 sequence: CASSAGHFGNEKLFF. For the CDR3, the DNA is TGTGCCAGCAGTGCAGGGCATTTCGGTAATGAAAAACTGTTTTTT.

This chain uses TRBV30 with TRBJ2-2; maybe TRBD2 (5 bases). This CDR3 has 13 residues. Germline assignment: CDR1 GTSNPN and CDR2 SVGIG (reference sequence). Trimming removed 4 bases at V and 0 bases at J, with 6 bases between. DNA for the CDR3: TGTGCCTGGAACGGGGCGAACACCGGGGAGCTGTTTTTT. Translated, it gives CAWNGANTGELFF. Complete variable domain (other parts from reference TRBV30 and TRBJ2-2): SQTIHQWPATLVQPVGSPLSLECTVEGTSNPNLYWYRQAAGRGLQLLFYSVGIGQISSEVPQNLSASRPQDRQFILSSKKLLLSDSGFYLCAWNGANTGELFFGEGSRLTVL.

This sequence joins TRBV7-8 and TRBJ1-2; tentatively, D is TRBD1 (6 bases). The CDR3 extends over 13 amino acids. The V gene lost 5 bases and the J gene lost 8 bases, with 15 bases spanning the gap. The germline V gene has CDR1 SGHVS and CDR2 FQNEAQ. CDR3 bases: TGTGCCAGCAGCCCAGGGGTCCGTGCGGGCTACACCTTC. Residues: CASSPGVRAGYTF.

This clone has a handful of counts. The genes are TRBV4-2 and TRBJ1-6, with 8 bases identical to TRBD1. The junction had 4 bases not matched to a gene; V was cut back by 3 bases and J by 9 bases. The CDR3 contains 14 residues. CDR1 is LGHNA, CDR2 YNFKEQ, per germline. The CDR3 DNA reads as TGTGCCAGCAGCCAGGACAGGGCGATTTCACCCCTCCACTTT. It codes for CASSQDRAISPLHF.

This chain uses TRBV7-9 with TRBJ2-1; D is uncertain. The CDR3 is 12 residues long. Germline-derived CDR1 and CDR2 are SEHNR and FQNEAQ (reference sequence). V shed 5 bases and J shed 2 bases, with 4 bases lying between them. Written as DNA, the CDR3 is TGTGCCAGCAGCCCCGCCTACAATGAGCAGTTCTTC. It is translated as CASSPAYNEQFF.

V usage is TRBV27 and J usage is TRBJ2-7; 11 positions agree with TRBD2. After removal of 4 bases from V and 6 bases from J, the junction contained 8 bases not matched to a gene. The CDR3 extends over 15 amino acids. In germline, CDR1 is MNHEY, CDR2 SMNVEV (reference sequence). The CDR3 loop reads CASSSILAGALEQYF. The CDR3 nucleotides are TGTGCCAGCAGTTCTATACTAGCGGGGGCCCTCGAGCAGTACTTC.

This clone was recorded once. The V and J genes are TRBV6-5 and TRBJ2-5, with no clear D. V was clipped by 0 bases and J by 5 bases, with 13 bases between them. The CDR3 is made up of 15 amino acids. Per the germline V gene, CDR1 is MNHEY and CDR2 is SVGAGI. CDR3 loop: CASSYSKSAWETQYF. DNA for the CDR3: TGTGCCAGCAGTTACTCGAAGAGTGCTTGGGAGACCCAGTACTTC.

The chain recombines TRBV27 with TRBJ1-6, with 7 positions matching TRBD1. CDR3 length: 15 residues. V was pared by 5 bases and J by 7 bases, with 8 bases of the junction left unmatched. Germline V gene lookup returns CDR1 MNHEY and CDR2 SMNVEV (reference sequence). The CDR3 region has the DNA TGTGCCAGCAGTATGGAGGGGGCTTGGAATTCACCCCTCCACTTT. It specifies CASSMEGAWNSPLHF.

The genes are TRBV21-1 and TRBJ1-5; no DNA check was done on the table's D call, TRBD1. TRBV21-1 constitutes a pseudogene. The CDR3 length is 18 residues. CDR3 residues: CASSKSEDGGQSNQPQHF. As DNA, the CDR3 is TGTGCCAGCAGCAAATCTGAGGATGGGGGACAGAGCAATCAGCCCCAGCATTTT.

CDR3 residues: CASSLTGTGPFF. As DNA, the CDR3 is TGTGCCAGCAGCCTCACCGGGACGGGACCTTTCTTT. The chain uses TRBV6-6 and TRBJ1-1, with D perhaps TRBD1 (5 bases). The germline V gene has CDR1 MNHNY and CDR2 SVGAGI (reference sequence). This CDR3 region has 12 residues. V lost 6 bases, J lost 12 bases, and 17 bases lay in between.

This chain uses TRBV5-6 with TRBJ2-7; TRBD1 matches 10 bases. Trimming at V came to 3 bases and at J to 3 bases, leaving 6 bases not matched to a gene. In germline, CDR1 is SGHDT, CDR2 YYEEEE. The CDR3 contains 15 residues. The CDR3 region has the DNA TGTGCCAGCAGCTCCGTCCGGGACAGGGGCTACGAGCAGTACTTC. It yields the protein CASSSVRDRGYEQYF.

This clone was seen a single time. The chain combines TRBV5-1 with TRBJ2-7; TRBD2 is a possible D gene (5 bases). CDR3 length equals 14 residues. Looked up from germline, CDR1 is SGHRS and CDR2 is YFSETQ. V lost 4 bases and J lost 6, with 17 bases in between. CDR3 in amino acids: CASSREGTYSEQYF. CDR3 DNA: TGCGCCAGCAGCCGCGAGGGAACGTATTCCGAGCAGTACTTC.

Regarding this clone: Other DNA sequences within the sample encode an identical CDR3. The V and J genes are TRBV20-1 and TRBJ2-5; D remains unclear. CDR1 and CDR2 (germline): DFQATT, SNEGSKA (reference sequence). V was pared by 5 bases and J by 1 base, with 2 bases between. The CDR3 runs to 10 residues. For the CDR3, the DNA is TGCAGTGCTGCCCAAGAGACCCAGTACTTC. The encoded protein is CSAAQETQYF.

This chain links TRBV2 with TRBJ2-7; 12 bases align to TRBD2. V was clipped by 7 bases and J by 3 bases; unmatched bases: 4. This CDR3 is 14 amino acids long. Germline CDR1 is SNHLY and CDR2 is FYNNEI. For the CDR3, the DNA is TGTGCCAGCATTTGGACTAGCGGGAACTACGAGCAGTACTTC. Translating it yields CASIWTSGNYEQYF.

This chain uses TRBV4-1 with TRBJ2-5; D possibly corresponds to TRBD2 (6 bases). V lost 4 bases and J 5 bases, leaving 11 bases between the germline ends. Germline-derived CDR1 and CDR2 are MGHRA and YSYEKL. This CDR3 region has 13 residues. CDR3: CASSRGGMETQYF. The CDR3 DNA sequence: TGCGCCAGCAGCCGAGGAGGGATGGAGACCCAGTACTTC.

This chain joins TRBV6-5 and TRBJ1-6; D is possibly TRBD1 (6 bases). The germline V gene encodes CDR1 MNHEY and CDR2 SVGAGI. Trimming took off 2 bases at V and 9 bases at J, with 11 bases between the two ends. There are 14 residues in the CDR3. CDR3 DNA: TGTGCCAGCAGTTACCCAGGGGCCGGTTCACCCCTCCACTTT. Translating it yields CASSYPGAGSPLHF.

This rearrangement joins TRBV29-1 to TRBJ1-6; no reliable D call. This CDR3 has 11 residues. Trimming left V 7 bases short and J 7 bases short, with 8 bases between. Germline lookup yields CDR1 SQVTM and CDR2 ANQGSEA. DNA of the CDR3: TGCAGCGCCCAACAGAATTCACCCCTCCACTTT. This encodes CSAQQNSPLHF. Full variable domain (outside the CDR3, taken from reference TRBV29-1 and TRBJ1-6): SAVISQKPSRDICQRGTSLTIQCQVDSQVTMMFWYRQQPGQSLTLIATANQGSEATYESGFVIDKFPISRPNLTFSTLTVSNMSPEDSSIYLCSAQQNSPLHFGNGTRLTVT.